Following are 2 T cell receptor beta chains from one sample sequenced in a study of T cells in Graves' hyperthyroidism and ophthalmopathy. Using RNA transcripts as the source, TCR beta CDR3 regions were amplified. The TCR CDR3 was amplified in a first-round RT-PCR using the HTBI primer set. TCRdb processed the multiplex PCR reads anew with MiXCR; each CDR3 protein has one entry. The data contain 40,000 to 65,000 distinct CDR3 sequences, about half of them singletons. Source material: blood. These receptors all stem from a woman aged 45-65 years with Graves' ophthalmopathy.

The rearrangement uses TRBV7-9 and TRBJ2-7; 8 positions agree with TRBD1. After removal of 3 bases from V and 7 bases from J, the junction contained 5 bases not matched to a gene. Germline V lookup: CDR1 SEHNR, CDR2 FQNEAQ (reference sequence). The CDR3 loop spans 13 amino acids. The CDR3 reads CASSFGQGLEQYF. CDR3 DNA: TGTGCCAGCAGCTTCGGACAGGGTCTGGAGCAGTACTTC.

As regards this clonotype: Its ends do not fully match the called genes, so a read error is possible. The CDR3 spells CASTEWGGEQDF. The DNA for the CDR3 is TGTGCCAGCACGGAGTGGGGGGGGGAGCAGGACTTC. The chain uses TRBV6-5 and TRBJ2-7, with 7 bases aligning to TRBD2. This CDR3 has 12 residues. Germline CDR1 and CDR2: MNHEY and SVGAGI.